These 8 T cell receptor beta chains were sequenced from one sample in a study of response to subunit inactivated influenza vaccine. TCRdb itself ran the RT-PCR reads through MiXCR, one entry per CDR3 protein. The repertoire holds roughly 500,000 distinct CDR3 sequences, with 25% as singletons. Sequencing was performed on CD4+ T cells sorted from PBMCs, taken roughly 5 days after vaccination. The receptor set was obtained from a man between 50 and 59 years old who received an inactivated influenza vaccine.

The chain uses TRBV25-1 and TRBJ2-7; possible D gene TRBD2, 6 bases. Trimming stripped 4 bases from V and 6 bases from J, with 13 bases between. Germline V gene data show CDR1 as MGHDK and CDR2 as SYGVNS. The CDR3 has 13 amino acids. This chain's CDR3 is CASSGRTTSEQYF. Written as DNA, the CDR3 is TGTGCCAGCAGTGGAAGGACTACTTCCGAGCAGTACTTC.

The rearrangement joins TRBV20-1 to TRBJ1-2; D remains unclear. Trimming stripped 0 bases from V and 1 base from J, with 12 bases between. The germline V gene encodes CDR1 DFQATT and CDR2 SNEGSKA (reference sequence). This CDR3 spans 15 amino acids. The CDR3 DNA is TGCAGTGCTAGAGAAGTGGAGAGCTTTAACTATGGCTACACCTTC. It specifies CSAREVESFNYGYTF.

The chain has TRBV20-1 and TRBJ2-7; 10 nucleotides align to TRBD1. V gave up 3 bases and J gave up 5 bases; unmatched junction bases: 7. The germline V gene has CDR1 DFQATT and CDR2 SNEGSKA (reference sequence). The length of the CDR3 is 14 residues. CDR3 nucleotide sequence: TGCAGTGCTAGCCCTACCGGGACAGGGGACGAGCAGTACTTC. Residues: CSASPTGTGDEQYF.

This clonotype was observed a few times. The chain couples TRBV20-1 to TRBJ2-3, with D possibly being TRBD1 (6 bases). Trimming left V 7 bases short and J 5 bases short, with 22 bases between. The CDR3 consists of 15 residues. Germline V gives CDR1 DFQATT, CDR2 SNEGSKA (reference sequence). CDR3 sequence: CSVRMPGVVGDTQYF. CDR3 in DNA: TGCAGTGTCCGTATGCCAGGGGTCGTGGGAGATACGCAGTATTTT.

The table lists this clonotype with a few counts. The chain joins TRBV27 to TRBJ2-1, with TRBD1 matching over 10 bases. Germline V gene sequence: CDR1 MNHEY, CDR2 SMNVEV (reference sequence). The CDR3 runs 16 residues. The ends lost 5 bases at V and 7 bases at J; junction bases unmatched: 11. The chain's CDR3 is CASSVYLDRGFNEQFF. The CDR3 DNA is TGTGCCAGCAGTGTATATTTGGACAGGGGGTTTAATGAGCAGTTCTTC.

The chain combines TRBV6-5 with TRBJ1-1; D not certain. The germline gives CDR1 MNHEY, CDR2 SVGAGI. V lost 0 bases, J lost 1 base, and 6 bases lay in between. The CDR3 contains 14 residues. The CDR3 here is CASSYSGKNTEAFF. DNA of the CDR3: TGTGCCAGCAGTTACTCTGGCAAGAACACTGAAGCTTTCTTT.

This clonotype has a handful of counts. The genes are TRBV28 and TRBJ1-1; D not certain. V was shortened by 5 bases and J by 4 bases, with 17 bases between the two germline ends. Germline lookup yields CDR1 MDHEN and CDR2 SYDVKM. The CDR3 length is 15 residues. This chain's CDR3 is CASSPHRGRVTEAFF. CDR3 DNA: TGTGCCAGCAGTCCACACCGTGGGAGGGTCACTGAAGCTTTCTTT.

V and J are TRBV9 and TRBJ2-7; a possible D gene is TRBD2 (6 bases). This CDR3 is 15 amino acids long. The V gene lost 2 bases and the J gene lost 1 base, with 13 bases spanning the gap. CDR1 and CDR2 (germline): SGDLS, YYNGEE. In nucleotides, the CDR3 is TGTGCCAGCAGCGTCGGAGGGACGGAGTCCTACGAGCAGTACTTC. It codes for CASSVGGTESYEQYF.